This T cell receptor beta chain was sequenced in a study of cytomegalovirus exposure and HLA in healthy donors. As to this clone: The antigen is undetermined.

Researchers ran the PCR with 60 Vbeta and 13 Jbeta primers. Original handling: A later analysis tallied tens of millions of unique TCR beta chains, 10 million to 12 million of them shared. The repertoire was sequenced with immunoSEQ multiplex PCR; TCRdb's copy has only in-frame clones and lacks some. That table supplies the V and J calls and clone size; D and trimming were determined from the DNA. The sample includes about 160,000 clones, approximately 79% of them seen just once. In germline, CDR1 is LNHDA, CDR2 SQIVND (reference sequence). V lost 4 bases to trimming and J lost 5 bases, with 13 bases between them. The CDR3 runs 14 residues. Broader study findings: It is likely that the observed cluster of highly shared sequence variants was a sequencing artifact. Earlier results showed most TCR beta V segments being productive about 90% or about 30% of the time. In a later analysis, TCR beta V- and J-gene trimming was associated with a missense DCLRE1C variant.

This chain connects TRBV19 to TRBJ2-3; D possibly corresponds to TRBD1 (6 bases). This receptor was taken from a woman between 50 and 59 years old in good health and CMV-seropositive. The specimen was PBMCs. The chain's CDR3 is CASSSPYRVDTQYF. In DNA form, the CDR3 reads TGTGCCAGTAGTAGCCCCTACAGGGTAGATACGCAGTATTTT. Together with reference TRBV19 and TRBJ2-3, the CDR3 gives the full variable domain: DGGITQSPKYLFRKEGQNVTLSCEQNLNHDAMYWYRQDPGQGLRLIYYSQIVNDFQKGDIAEGYSVSREKKESFPLTVTSAQKNPTAFYLCASSSPYRVDTQYFGPGTRLTVL.